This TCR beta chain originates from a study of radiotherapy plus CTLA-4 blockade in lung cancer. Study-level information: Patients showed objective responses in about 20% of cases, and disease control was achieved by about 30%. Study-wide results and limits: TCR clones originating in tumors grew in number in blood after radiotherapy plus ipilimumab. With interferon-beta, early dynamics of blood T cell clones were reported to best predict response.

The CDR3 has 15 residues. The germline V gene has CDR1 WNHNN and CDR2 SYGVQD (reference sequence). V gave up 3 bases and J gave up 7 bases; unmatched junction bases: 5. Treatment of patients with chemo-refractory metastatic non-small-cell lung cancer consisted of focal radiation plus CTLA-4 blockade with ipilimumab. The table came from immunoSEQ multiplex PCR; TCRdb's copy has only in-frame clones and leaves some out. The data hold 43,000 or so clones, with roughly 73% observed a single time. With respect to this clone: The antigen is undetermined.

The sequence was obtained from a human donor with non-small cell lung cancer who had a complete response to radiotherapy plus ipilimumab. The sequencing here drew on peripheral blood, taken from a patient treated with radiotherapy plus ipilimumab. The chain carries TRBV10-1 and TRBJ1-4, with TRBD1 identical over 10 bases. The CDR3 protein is CASSDPGTGVEKLFF. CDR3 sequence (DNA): TGCGCCAGCAGTGACCCCGGGACAGGGGTTGAAAAACTGTTTTTT.